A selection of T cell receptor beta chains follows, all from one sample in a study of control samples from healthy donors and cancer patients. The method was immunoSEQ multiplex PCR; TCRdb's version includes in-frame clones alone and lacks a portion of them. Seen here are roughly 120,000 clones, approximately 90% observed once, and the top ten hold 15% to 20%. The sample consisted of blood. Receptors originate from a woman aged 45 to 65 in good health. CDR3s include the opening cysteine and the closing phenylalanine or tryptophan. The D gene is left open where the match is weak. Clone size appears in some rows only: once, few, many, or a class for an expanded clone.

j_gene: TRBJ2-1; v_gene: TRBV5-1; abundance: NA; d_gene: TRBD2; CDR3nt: TGCGCCAGCAGCCCGGGGGGACTAGCGGGGGGCCCCTCCTACAATGAGCAGTTCTTC; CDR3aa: CASSPGGLAGGPSYNEQFF
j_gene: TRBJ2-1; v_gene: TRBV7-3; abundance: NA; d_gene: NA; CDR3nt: TGTGCCAGCAGCCTCCCGGGAGAATACAATGAGCAGTTCTTC; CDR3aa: CASSLPGEYNEQFF
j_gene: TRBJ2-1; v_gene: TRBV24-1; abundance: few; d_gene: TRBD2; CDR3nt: TGTGCCACCAGCGGAAATCTAGCGGGAGGTGACAATGAGCAGTTCTTC; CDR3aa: CATSGNLAGGDNEQFF
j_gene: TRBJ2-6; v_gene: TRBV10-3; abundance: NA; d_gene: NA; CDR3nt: TGTGCCATCGCCGGAGGGGGCTCTGGGGCCAACGTCCTGACTTTC; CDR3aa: CAIAGGGSGANVLTF
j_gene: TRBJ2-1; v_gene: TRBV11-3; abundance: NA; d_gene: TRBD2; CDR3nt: TGTGCCAGCAGCTTAGATCTGCTAGCGGGACCGCCGTATGATGAGCAGTTCTTC; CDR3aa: CASSLDLLAGPPYDEQFF
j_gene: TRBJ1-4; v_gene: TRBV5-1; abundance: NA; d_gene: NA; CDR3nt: TGCGCCAGCAGACGTGAAAGGGGATCTGAAAAACTGTTTTTT; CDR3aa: CASRRERGSEKLFF
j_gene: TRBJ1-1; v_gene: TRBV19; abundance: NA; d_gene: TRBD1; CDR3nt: TGTGCCAGTAGCCGACAGGGGAGGACTGAAGCTTTCTTT; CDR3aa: CASSRQGRTEAFF
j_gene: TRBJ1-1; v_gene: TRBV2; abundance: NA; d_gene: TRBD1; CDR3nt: TGTGCCAGCAGCACATCTACAGGGGTAATGGATGAAGCTTTCTTT; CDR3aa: CASSTSTGVMDEAFF
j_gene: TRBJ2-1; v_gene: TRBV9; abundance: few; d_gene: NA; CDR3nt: TGTGCCAGCAGCGTAGCTACGGTAGCGGAGGGGGGGAATGAGCAGTTCTTC; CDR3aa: CASSVATVAEGGNEQFF
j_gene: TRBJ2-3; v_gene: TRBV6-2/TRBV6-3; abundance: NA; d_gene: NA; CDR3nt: TGTGCCAGCAGTTACTCGAGTAGTGGCGCCCTAAGGGCAGATACGCAGTATTTT; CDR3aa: CASSYSSSGALRADTQYF
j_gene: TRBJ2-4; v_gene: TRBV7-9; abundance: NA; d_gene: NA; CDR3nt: TGTGCCAGCAGCTCACAGGGAGCCAAAAACATTCAGTACTTC; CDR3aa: CASSSQGAKNIQYF